This T cell receptor beta chain was sequenced during a study of PD-1 blockade in mismatch repair-deficient tumors. Study as a whole: Patients had approximately 11 mismatch repair-deficient cancer types and were previously treated and progressing.

A few pembrolizumab responders had their TCRs sequenced. Per the germline V gene, CDR1 is MDHEN and CDR2 is SYDVKM. The CDR3 length is 13 residues. V lost 8 bases, J lost 7 bases, and 17 bases lay in between. Comments on this clone: Its antigen remains unidentified.

Sequenced by immunoSEQ multiplex PCR; TCRdb stores in-frame clones only, minus some. Of roughly 80,000 clones listed, roughly 80% are singletons. Findings and limits, study-wide: Rapid post-treatment expansion, then contraction, generally preceding radiologic response, marked tumor-resident clones.

The clonotype comes from an adult with mismatch repair-deficient cancer. This specimen consisted of peripheral blood, obtained 12 weeks after starting pembrolizumab. The chain uses TRBV28 and TRBJ1-2; no firm D call. DNA for the CDR3: TGTGCCAGCCTAATACCCGCGACGGGTGGCTACACCTTC. It codes for CASLIPATGGYTF.